This entry lists 24 T cell receptor beta chains sequenced from one sample in a study of response to subunit inactivated influenza vaccine. In TCRdb, the RT-PCR reads were re-called with MiXCR into one record per CDR3 protein. The sample consists of some 550,000 distinct CDR3 sequences, around 25% of them appearing once. The data also belong to a second study, concerning T cells expressing NK-cell markers. That paper states: Template switching by 5'RACE with UMIs generated the TCR beta cDNA.

The sample in question was CD4+ T cells sorted from PBMCs, obtained 11 to 12 days after vaccination. The receptors stem from a man aged 45-65 years who received an inactivated influenza vaccine.

This clonotype appeared a few times. The chain combines TRBV21-1 with TRBJ2-4; the D segment call TRBD2 is taken from the table without a DNA check. TRBV21-1 is assigned pseudogene status. The CDR3 has 14 amino acids. The DNA for the CDR3 is TGTGCCAGCAGCAAGCTAGTAGCCAAAAACATTCAGTACTTC. Translating gives CASSKLVAKNIQYF.

Notes on this clonotype: An end of the junction differs from the germline gene, which may be a read error. The V gene is TRBV5-6, the J gene TRBJ1-1; TRBD1 agrees at 9 bases. This CDR3 is 15 amino acids long. CDR1 is SGHDT and CDR2 is YYEEEE in the germline V gene. Here the CDR3 reads CASSLEGTGNSEAFF. The CDR3 DNA reads as TGTGCCAGCAGCTTGGAAGGGACAGGGAACTCTGAAGCTTTCTTT. Full variable domain (outside the CDR3, taken from reference TRBV5-6 and TRBJ1-1): DAGVTQSPTHLIKTRGQQVTLRCSPKSGHDTVSWYQQALGQGPQFIFQYYEEEERQRGNFPDRFSGHQFPNYSSELNVNALLLGDSALYLCASSLEGTGNSEAFFGQGTRLTVV.

This clonotype occurred a few times. The rearrangement joins TRBV4-2 to TRBJ2-7; 10 positions match TRBD1. This CDR3 spans 15 amino acids. Germline V gene data show CDR1 as LGHNA and CDR2 as YNFKEQ. Trimming removed 0 bases from V and 5 bases from J; junction bases left unmatched: 4. Here the CDR3 reads CASSQDDRGRNEQYF. CDR3 nucleotide sequence: TGTGCCAGCAGCCAAGATGACAGGGGGCGGAACGAGCAGTACTTC.

This clonotype was seen more than once but under ten times. The J gene is TRBJ2-3, the V gene TRBV12-3 or TRBV12-4, with TRBD2 matching 11 bases. Trimming took 6 bases from V and 4 from J; bases not matched to a gene: 6. The CDR3 covers 15 residues. CDR3 DNA: TGTGCCAGCAGCCTGACTAGCGGGGCTTCAGATACGCAGTATTTT. It codes for CASSLTSGASDTQYF.

The table lists this clonotype with a few counts. The DNA of the CDR3 is TGTGCCATCCGGGGGGCGGAAACAGATACGCAGTATTTT. It codes for CAIRGAETDTQYF. V usage is TRBV10-3 and J usage is TRBJ2-3; TRBD2 might be the D (7 bases). Germline CDR1 and CDR2: ENHRY and SYGVKD. The length of the CDR3 is 13 residues. The germline V and J ends were trimmed by 8 bases and 3 bases, with 12 bases remaining between them.

This clonotype was detected a few times. The V and J genes are TRBV18 and TRBJ1-5, with unresolved D. The CDR3 contains 13 residues. In germline, CDR1 is KGHSH, CDR2 LQKENI. V lost 5 bases to trimming and J lost 0 bases, with 5 bases between them. CDR3 amino acids: CASSINSNQPQHF. CDR3 DNA sequence: TGTGCCAGCTCAATTAATAGCAATCAGCCCCAGCATTTT.

The chain employs TRBV2 and TRBJ1-2; D not certain. Trimming pared 6 bases from V and 7 bases from J, leaving 9 bases between. The V gene's germline CDR1 is SNHLY and CDR2 FYNNEI. The CDR3 totals 11 residues. Here the CDR3 DNA reads TGTGCCAGCAGAAGATTGGGTGGCTACACCTTC. Protein: CASRRLGGYTF.

This clonotype has a count of ten or more. The genes are TRBV3-1 and TRBJ1-5, with unresolved D. The germline V gene encodes CDR1 LGHDT and CDR2 YNNKEL (reference sequence). The CDR3 sequence is 14 residues long. Trimming took 0 bases from V and 6 from J, leaving 9 bases between them. CDR3 sequence: CASSQDPYGQPQHF. CDR3 bases: TGTGCCAGCAGCCAAGATCCCTATGGTCAGCCCCAGCATTTT.

The chain carries TRBV7-2 and TRBJ1-5; D ambiguous. V lost 0 bases, J lost 6 bases, and 6 bases lay in between. The CDR3 runs 13 residues. Germline CDR1 SGHTA, CDR2 FQGNSA. CDR3 in DNA: TGTGCCAGCAGCTTAGCGACGAGTCAGCCCCAGCATTTT. This sequence encodes CASSLATSQPQHF. Supplemented by reference TRBV7-2 and TRBJ1-5, the full variable domain reads GAGVSQSPSNKVTEKGKDVELRCDPISGHTALYWYRQSLGQGLEFLIYFQGNSAPDKSGLPSDRFSAERTGGSVSTLTIQRTQQEDSAVYLCASSLATSQPQHFGDGTRLSIL.

This clonotype was picked up a small number of times. V is TRBV15 and J is TRBJ2-7; D is unclear. Germline lookup yields CDR1 LNHNV and CDR2 YYDKDF (reference sequence). V lost 0 bases to trimming and J lost 3 bases, with 3 bases between them. The CDR3 runs to 12 residues. DNA of the CDR3: TGTGCCACCAGCAGAGACTACTACGAGCAGTACTTC. Its protein product is CATSRDYYEQYF.

This clonotype was recorded at least ten times. The V call is TRBV5-6, the J call TRBJ1-4; D gene uncertain. Trimming removed 0 bases at V and 0 bases at J, with 9 bases between. This CDR3 is built from 16 residues. CDR1 SGHDT and CDR2 YYEEEE come from the germline V gene. The CDR3 spells CASSLGRRATNEKLFF. CDR3 in DNA: TGTGCCAGCAGCTTGGGACGGCGTGCAACTAATGAAAAACTGTTTTTT.

This clonotype appeared a few times. The CDR3 region has the DNA TGCGCCAGCAGCCACATCATCCCATGGCTAGCGGGGGTTCCTTCCGAGCAGTACTTC. This encodes CASSHIIPWLAGVPSEQYF. This chain links TRBV4-1 with TRBJ2-7; 10 bases line up with TRBD2. There are 19 residues in the CDR3. Trimming at V came to 3 bases and at J to 6 bases, leaving 20 bases not matched to a gene. The germline gives CDR1 MGHRA, CDR2 YSYEKL.

The chain combines TRBV20-1 with TRBJ2-5; TRBD2 agrees at 10 bases. V shed 5 bases, J shed 3 bases, and the junction held 6 bases outside the gene matches. From germline, CDR1 is DFQATT and CDR2 SNEGSKA (reference sequence). The CDR3 sequence is 14 residues long. This CDR3 reads CSAGRTSGKETQYF. The DNA of the CDR3 is TGCAGTGCTGGAAGGACTAGCGGAAAAGAGACCCAGTACTTC.

Only a few counts were recorded for this clonotype. J is TRBJ2-7 and V is TRBV11-2; D ambiguous. The CDR3 totals 13 residues. The germline CDR1 and CDR2 sequences are SGHAT and FQNNGV. V dropped 1 base and J dropped 4 bases, with 8 bases sitting between them. The CDR3 is CASSLGAAYEQYF. CDR3 nucleotides: TGTGCCAGCAGCTTAGGGGCCGCGTACGAGCAGTACTTC.

V is TRBV5-1 and J is TRBJ1-4, with 9 nucleotides matching TRBD1. Germline CDR1 and CDR2: SGHRS and YFSETQ. V lost 8 bases, J lost 3 bases, and 8 bases stayed unmatched. There are 15 residues in the CDR3. CDR3 DNA sequence: TGCGCCAGAAGTGAGGGGACAGGGTCTAATGAAAAACTGTTTTTT. Amino acid sequence: CARSEGTGSNEKLFF. Full variable domain (remainder filled in from reference TRBV5-1 and TRBJ1-4): KAGVTQTPRYLIKTRGQQVTLSCSPISGHRSVSWYQQTPGQGLQFLFEYFSETQRNKGNFPGRFSGRQFSNSRSEMNVSTLELGDSALYLCARSEGTGSNEKLFFGSGTQLSVL.

This clonotype was counted a few times. J is TRBJ2-7 and V is TRBV27; perhaps TRBD2 as D (6 bases). Trimming took 3 bases from V and 5 from J, leaving 11 bases between them. Germline values: CDR1 MNHEY, CDR2 SMNVEV (reference sequence). This CDR3 is built from 13 residues. CDR3 in DNA: TGTGCCAGCAGTTTCGGGAGAGGCCACGAGCAGTACTTC. It encodes CASSFGRGHEQYF.

This clonotype was seen a few times. This rearrangement joins TRBV12-3 or TRBV12-4 to TRBJ1-4; a possible D gene is TRBD1 (5 bases). V was trimmed by 5 bases and J by 7 bases, leaving 11 bases between them. The CDR3 totals 13 residues. The CDR3 sequence is CASSTGTSEKLFF. CDR3 in DNA: TGTGCCAGCAGTACGGGGACCAGTGAAAAACTGTTTTTT.

The rearrangement uses TRBV25-1 and TRBJ2-2; tentatively, D is TRBD1 or TRBD2 (5 bases each). Trimming left V 6 bases short and J 0 bases short, with 11 bases between. The CDR3 is made up of 15 amino acids. The germline gives CDR1 MGHDK, CDR2 SYGVNS. CDR3 loop: CASRTGTANTGELFF. CDR3 coding DNA: TGTGCCAGCAGAACCGGGACGGCGAACACCGGGGAGCTGTTTTTT.

The V gene is TRBV7-8, the J gene TRBJ2-3; TRBD1 might be the D (6 bases). V dropped 8 bases and J dropped 1 base, with 13 bases sitting between them. This CDR3 is 14 amino acids long. Germline CDR1 is SGHVS and CDR2 is FQNEAQ. DNA of the CDR3: TGTGCCAGCGGGGGCCAAGGGGGCACAGATACGCAGTATTTT. This translates into CASGGQGGTDTQYF.

The chain is built from TRBV7-2 and TRBJ2-3, with TRBD2 matching over 7 bases. Germline trimming cut 7 bases from V and 1 base from J; bases unmatched to any gene: 11. The CDR3 has 16 amino acids. In germline, CDR1 is SGHTA, CDR2 FQGNSA. The CDR3 nucleotides are TGTGCCAGCAACCACGGGGGGTTATGGGGCACAGATACGCAGTATTTT. Encoded protein: CASNHGGLWGTDTQYF.

The chain recombines TRBV7-2 with TRBJ2-5; D possibly corresponds to TRBD1 (5 bases). V gave up 3 bases and J gave up 4 bases, with 12 bases separating them. Germline CDR1 is SGHTA and CDR2 is FQGNSA. This CDR3 contains 14 residues. The CDR3 DNA reads TGTGCCAGCAGCTTCGCAGGGTCGGGAGAGACCCAGTACTTC. It encodes CASSFAGSGETQYF.

This clonotype has more than one count but fewer than ten. The V and J genes are TRBV29-1 and TRBJ1-1; D possibly corresponds to TRBD1 (5 bases). Germline V CDR1 and CDR2: SQVTM, ANQGSEA. The CDR3 has 11 amino acids. V was shortened by 2 bases and J by 10 bases, with 11 bases between the two germline ends. The CDR3 nucleotides read TGCAGCGTTGAAAGGGGTTTGCGAGCTTTCTTT. Amino acids: CSVERGLRAFF.

In its sample, this clonotype was seen a few times. V usage is TRBV20-1 and J usage is TRBJ2-5, with 10 bases identical to TRBD2. Germline V CDR1 and CDR2: DFQATT, SNEGSKA (reference sequence). The CDR3 consists of 13 residues. V trimming: 5 bases; J trimming: 5 bases; junction bases outside the gene matches: 5. CDR3 sequence (DNA): TGCAGTGCTCTAGCGGGGGAGGGTGAGACCCAGTACTTC. Amino acids: CSALAGEGETQYF.

The genes are TRBV15 and TRBJ2-3; D not resolved. V gave up 0 bases and J gave up 2 bases, with 9 bases separating them. Looked up from germline, CDR1 is LNHNV and CDR2 is YYDKDF (reference sequence). There are 15 residues in the CDR3. CDR3 nucleotide sequence: TGTGCCACCAGCAGAGATCTACAGTCCACAGATACGCAGTATTTT. It specifies CATSRDLQSTDTQYF.